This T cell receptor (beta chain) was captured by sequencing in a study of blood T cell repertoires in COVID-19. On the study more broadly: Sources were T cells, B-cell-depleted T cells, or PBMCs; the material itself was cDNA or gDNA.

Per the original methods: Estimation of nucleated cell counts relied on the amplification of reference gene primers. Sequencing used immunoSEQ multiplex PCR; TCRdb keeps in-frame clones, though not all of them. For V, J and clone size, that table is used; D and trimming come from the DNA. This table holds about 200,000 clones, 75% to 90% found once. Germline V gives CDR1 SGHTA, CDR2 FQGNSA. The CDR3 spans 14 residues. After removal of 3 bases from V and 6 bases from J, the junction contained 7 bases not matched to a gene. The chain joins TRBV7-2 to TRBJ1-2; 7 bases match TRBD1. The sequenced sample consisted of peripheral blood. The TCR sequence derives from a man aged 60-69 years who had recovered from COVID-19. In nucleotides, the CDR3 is TGTGCCAGCAGCTTGCAAGGAGGGGGCCATGGCTACACCTTC. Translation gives CASSLQGGGHGYTF.